This T cell receptor beta chain was obtained from a study of OX40 agonist ivuxolimab in advanced cancers. TCRdb's copy holds only in-frame clones and misses some; the assay was immunoSEQ multiplex PCR. The sample contains 25,000 to 30,000 clones, roughly four fifths of which appear only once. With 1 base clipped from V and 2 bases from J, the junction kept 1 base outside the gene matches. This CDR3 spans 16 amino acids. CDR1 is SEHNR, CDR2 FQNEAQ, per germline (reference sequence). The source material was CD4+ or CD8+ T cells sorted from blood, sampled in a trial of the OX40 agonist ivuxolimab. The receptor's source is an adult with an advanced solid tumor such as melanoma, head and neck, liver or kidney cancer. The chain combines TRBV7-9 with TRBJ2-3, with 12 nucleotides matching TRBD2. As DNA, the CDR3 is TGTGCCAGCAGCTTAGGGACTAGCGGGGACACAGATACGCAGTATTTT. Amino acids: CASSLGTSGDTDTQYF.